This T cell receptor beta chain was captured in a study of cytomegalovirus exposure and HLA in healthy donors. Findings and limits, study-wide: One cluster of highly shared sequence variants probably arose as a sequencing artifact.

Primers for the PCR totalled 60 Vbeta and 13 Jbeta. Using immunoSEQ multiplex PCR, the repertoire was profiled, and TCRdb retains in-frame clones only, with some absent. The table has about 130,000 clones, about 80% seen once. A word on this clone: Its antigen remains unidentified.

The receptor was isolated from a woman between 40 and 50 years old in good health and CMV-seronegative. Material: PBMCs.

The CDR3 is CASSLRDSLQETQYF. CDR3 nucleotides: TGTGCCAGCAGCTTACGGGACTCCCTCCAAGAGACCCAGTACTTC. The chain has TRBV13 and TRBJ2-5; D is perhaps TRBD2 (6 bases). V gave up 2 bases and J gave up 1 base, with 11 bases separating them. The CDR3 sequence is 15 residues long. Per germline, CDR1 PRHDT and CDR2 FYEKMQ (reference sequence).